Shown below are 12 T cell receptor beta chains from a single sample sequenced in a study of blood T cell repertoires in COVID-19. The method was immunoSEQ multiplex PCR; TCRdb's version includes in-frame clones alone and lacks a portion of them. The data show fewer than 250,000 clones, around 86% seen once. The sequenced sample was PBMCs or T cells enriched from blood (not recorded which). The source of these receptors is a woman aged 45-60 years with acute COVID-19.

This clone was observed a few times. V gene TRBV19 combines with J gene TRBJ1-1, with 7 bases identical to TRBD1. V shed 7 bases and J 1 base; nucleotides not matched to a gene: 6. Per germline, CDR1 LNHDA and CDR2 SQIVND (reference sequence). CDR3 length: 14 amino acids. CDR3 sequence reads: CASTKGAGNTEAFF. CDR3 DNA sequence: TGTGCCAGTACCAAGGGGGCGGGGAACACTGAAGCTTTCTTT.

The V call is TRBV10-3, the J call TRBJ1-5; D call uncertain. V dropped 0 bases and J dropped 4 bases, with 13 bases sitting between them. Germline V CDR1 and CDR2: ENHRY, SYGVKD. This CDR3 region has 16 residues. The CDR3 coding sequence is TGTGCCATCAGTGAGTCTAGCAAGTCGGGTAATCAGCCCCAGCATTTT. Protein: CAISESSKSGNQPQHF.

The CDR3 nucleotides read TGTGCCAGCAGTGATTTGGGGCTCTCTGGAAACACCATATATTTT. It encodes CASSDLGLSGNTIYF. The chain recombines TRBV6-4 with TRBJ1-3; the D gene is possibly TRBD1 (5 bases). With 3 bases removed from V and 0 bases from J, the gap between germline ends came to 9 bases. The CDR3 is made up of 15 amino acids. Germline values: CDR1 MRHNA, CDR2 SNTAGT.

This chain links TRBV11-3 with TRBJ2-7; a weak D match, TRBD1 (5 bases). Trimming removed 5 bases at V and 1 base at J, with 12 bases between. This CDR3 region has 14 residues. The germline V gene encodes CDR1 SGHNT and CDR2 YENEEA. The CDR3 nucleotides are TGTGCCAGCAGCCGACGACAGATATCCTACGAGCAGTACTTC. Translation gives CASSRRQISYEQYF.

The count of this clone is one. The chain combines TRBV10-3 with TRBJ1-6, with 8 bases matching TRBD1. The CDR3 sequence is 13 residues long. Germline CDR1 ENHRY, CDR2 SYGVKD. V gave up 6 bases and J gave up 10 bases; unmatched junction bases: 5. DNA of the CDR3: TGTGCCATCAGACCAGGGGGCCAGTCACCCCTCCACTTT. This sequence encodes CAIRPGGQSPLHF.

J is TRBJ1-4 and V is TRBV11-3, with a weak D call TRBD1 (6 bases). This CDR3 spans 14 amino acids. V was clipped by 5 bases and J by 4 bases, with 11 bases between them. Germline V gene sequence: CDR1 SGHNT, CDR2 YENEEA. The CDR3 reads CASSPPDSNEKLFF. Written as DNA, the CDR3 is TGTGCCAGCAGCCCCCCGGACAGTAATGAAAAACTGTTTTTT.

J is TRBJ1-1 and V is TRBV5-4, with a possible D match to TRBD1 (6 bases). V was cut by 0 bases and J by 0 bases, with 12 bases left in between. Per germline, CDR1 SGHNT and CDR2 YYREEE (reference sequence). The CDR3 has 16 residues. CDR3: CASSLGQANMNTEAFF. The CDR3 DNA follows: TGTGCCAGCAGCTTGGGACAGGCCAACATGAACACTGAAGCTTTCTTT.

The chain joins TRBV6-6 to TRBJ1-5; D unresolved. The CDR3 contains 15 residues. Germline V gene data show CDR1 as MNHNY and CDR2 as SVGAGI (reference sequence). The V end was cut by 5 bases, the J end by 0 bases, with 11 bases between. The CDR3 bases are TGTGCCAGCAGTCCCCAGACTTATAGCAATCAGCCCCAGCATTTT. It yields the protein CASSPQTYSNQPQHF.

The chain couples TRBV24-1 to TRBJ1-4; 8 bases map to TRBD1. The length of the CDR3 is 13 residues. V lost 4 bases and J lost 11; bases outside the gene matches: 5. CDR1 KGHDR and CDR2 SFDVKD come from the germline V gene. The CDR3 sequence: CATSDGQGWKLFF. As DNA, the CDR3 is TGTGCCACCAGTGACGGACAGGGCTGGAAACTGTTTTTT.

The chain combines TRBV19 with TRBJ1-2; D is unclear. Germline CDR1 reads LNHDA; CDR2 reads SQIVND (reference sequence). The CDR3 extends over 14 amino acids. Trimming shortened V by 3 bases and J by 1 base, and 9 bases separated the two germline ends. The DNA of the CDR3 is TGTGCCAGTAGTATCGCGGGTCTTAACTATGGCTACACCTTC. It is translated as CASSIAGLNYGYTF.

This clone has more than one count but fewer than ten. This rearrangement joins TRBV28 to TRBJ1-2; D possibly corresponds to TRBD1 (6 bases). The CDR3 length is 12 residues. Germline assignment: CDR1 MDHEN and CDR2 SYDVKM. The V and J ends lost 5 bases and 4 bases respectively, with 8 bases between them. The DNA for the CDR3 is TGTGCCAGCAGTGGGACATTCTATGGCTACACCTTC. Translated, it gives CASSGTFYGYTF.

The genes are TRBV2 and TRBJ1-2; the D is unclear. The CDR3 sequence is 12 residues long. CDR1 SNHLY and CDR2 FYNNEI come from the germline V gene. V dropped 3 bases and J dropped 4 bases, with 6 bases sitting between them. The CDR3 region has the DNA TGTGCCAGCAGTGAGCAGCGCTATGGCTACACCTTC. Encoded protein: CASSEQRYGYTF.